This record concerns one T cell receptor (beta chain) sequence. The sample comes from a study of blood T cell repertoires in COVID-19. Across the study: Some COVID-19 samples were acute and others convalescent; all came from the United States, Italy and Spain. Sources were T cells, B-cell-depleted T cells, or PBMCs; the material itself was cDNA or gDNA.

V trimming: 4 bases; J trimming: 2 bases; junction bases outside the gene matches: 16. The CDR3 runs to 18 residues. Per germline, CDR1 MNHEY and CDR2 SVGEGT. While infection was still active, Seattle patients were enrolled and then followed longitudinally. Methods used by the authors: Cell counts per sample came from amplifying reference gene primers. Using immunoSEQ multiplex PCR, the repertoire was profiled, and TCRdb retains in-frame clones only, with some absent. V and J calls and clone size follow that table, whereas D and trimming were derived from the DNA. The sample has fewer than 95,000 clones; under 80% are singletons.

Sequencing was carried out using peripheral blood. This chain links TRBV6-2 or TRBV6-3 with TRBJ2-5, with 7 bases lining up with TRBD1. The sequence derives from a man between 65 and 85 years old with COVID-19, enrolled during active disease. CDR3 nucleotide sequence: TGTGCCAGCAGTTCCTCACAGGGGTCCCCCTTGTTACAAGAGACCCAGTACTTC. Protein: CASSSSQGSPLLQETQYF.